This T cell receptor beta chain comes out of a study of T cell repertoires in cytomegalovirus infection. The wider study: CMV infection together with matching HLA type was indicated by public TCR beta signatures.

The CDR3 is made up of 17 amino acids. V gave up 2 bases and J gave up 1 base; unmatched junction bases: 10. Germline CDR1 and CDR2: MNHEY and SVGEGT. Study-level points and caveats: HLA-C-restricted CMV clonotypes gave the most frequent clonotype in two of eight donors. Summed public TCR beta family frequency identified CMV carriers bearing the relevant HLA.

With respect to this clonotype: Its specificity is not known.

From the reads, TCRdb called clonotypes with MiXCR, one entry per CDR3 protein. The table lists some 300,000 distinct CDR3 sequences, about a tenth of them singletons. The chain couples TRBV6-2 or TRBV6-3 to TRBJ1-1; 7 nucleotides match TRBD1. Source material: PBMCs. The sequence was collected from a human donor in good health (CMV status not recorded). Some clones in this sample may be carry-over from other donors' samples. The CDR3 DNA sequence: TGTGCCAGCAGTTACCGGTTCCCACAGGGGTCGAACACTGAAGCTTTCTTT. It yields the protein CASSYRFPQGSNTEAFF.